Presented here are 5 T cell receptor beta chains from one specimen sequenced in a study of T cell changes during pregnancy in multiple sclerosis. Method: immunoSEQ multiplex PCR; TCRdb's copy keeps in-frame clones and lacks some. This table holds some 80,000 clones, over 85% found once. The material sequenced was CD4+ T cells from peripheral blood mononuclear cells, taken after pregnancy. The receptors derive from a female donor with multiple sclerosis, enrolled in a pregnancy study.

The genes are TRBV5-4 and TRBJ2-5, with 9 bases aligning to TRBD1. The length of the CDR3 is 17 residues. Per the germline V gene, CDR1 is SGHNT and CDR2 is YYREEE (reference sequence). The junction had 14 bases not matched to a gene; V was cut back by 4 bases and J by 4 bases. CDR3 region: CASSPAGLLTGGETQYF. DNA of the CDR3: TGTGCCAGCAGCCCTGCGGGTCTTCTGACAGGGGGAGAGACCCAGTACTTC.

This clone was observed a single time. This chain connects TRBV5-8 to TRBJ2-3; no firm D call. The CDR3 spans 10 residues. Germline CDR1 reads SGHTS; CDR2 reads YDEGEE. Trimming pared 8 bases from V and 5 bases from J, leaving 6 bases between. CDR3 amino acids: CARFRDTQYF. The CDR3 region has the DNA TGTGCCAGATTTCGAGATACGCAGTATTTT.

This sequence joins TRBV9 and TRBJ1-2; 8 nucleotides line up with TRBD1. This CDR3 region has 15 residues. CDR1 SGDLS and CDR2 YYNGEE come from the germline V gene. V trimming: 2 bases; J trimming: 6 bases; junction bases outside the gene matches: 9. In DNA, the CDR3 is TGTGCCAGCAGCGTCAGTCCAGGGGGCGACGATGGCTACACCTTC. It yields the protein CASSVSPGGDDGYTF.

The V and J genes are TRBV5-1 and TRBJ2-1; 9 bases align to TRBD2. The junction had 8 bases not matched to a gene; V was cut back by 3 bases and J by 7 bases. This CDR3 has 15 residues. CDR1 is SGHRS, CDR2 YFSETQ, per germline. CDR3 sequence reads: CASSSAGGAGNEQFF. Here the CDR3 DNA reads TGCGCCAGCAGCTCAGCGGGAGGTGCGGGGAATGAGCAGTTCTTC. The whole variable domain, remainder taken from reference TRBV5-1 and TRBJ2-1, is KAGVTQTPRYLIKTRGQQVTLSCSPISGHRSVSWYQQTPGQGLQFLFEYFSETQRNKGNFPGRFSGRQFSNSRSEMNVSTLELGDSALYLCASSSAGGAGNEQFFGPGTRLTVL.

The CDR3 coding sequence is TGTGCCAGCTCACGGTCGGACAGGGGCCTCTATGGCTACACCTTC. Its translation: CASSRSDRGLYGYTF. The chain is built from TRBV18 and TRBJ1-2; 9 bases map to TRBD1. This CDR3 spans 15 amino acids. The V gene's germline CDR1 is KGHSH and CDR2 LQKENI. V shed 4 bases, J shed 4 bases, and the junction held 7 bases outside the gene matches.